Sequencing of this T cell receptor beta chain was carried out in a study of response to subunit inactivated influenza vaccine. TCRdb recomputed calls from the RT-PCR reads with MiXCR, one row per CDR3 protein. The repertoire includes under 550,000 distinct CDR3 sequences, approximately 7.7% of them detected once, and 10% to 15% sits in the top ten. The CDR3 is 14 amino acids. Germline V CDR1 and CDR2: SGHRS, YFSETQ. V was cut by 5 bases and J by 0 bases, with 9 bases left in between. In this sample, this clonotype turned up a few times. This TCR derives from a man between 50 and 69 years old who received an inactivated influenza vaccine. The sample was PBMCs from blood, taken less than 30 months after vaccination. The V call is TRBV5-1, the J call TRBJ2-1; no definite D call. Here the CDR3 reads CASSFSSSYNEQFF. Written as DNA, the CDR3 is TGCGCCAGCAGTTTCTCCAGCTCCTACAATGAGCAGTTCTTC.